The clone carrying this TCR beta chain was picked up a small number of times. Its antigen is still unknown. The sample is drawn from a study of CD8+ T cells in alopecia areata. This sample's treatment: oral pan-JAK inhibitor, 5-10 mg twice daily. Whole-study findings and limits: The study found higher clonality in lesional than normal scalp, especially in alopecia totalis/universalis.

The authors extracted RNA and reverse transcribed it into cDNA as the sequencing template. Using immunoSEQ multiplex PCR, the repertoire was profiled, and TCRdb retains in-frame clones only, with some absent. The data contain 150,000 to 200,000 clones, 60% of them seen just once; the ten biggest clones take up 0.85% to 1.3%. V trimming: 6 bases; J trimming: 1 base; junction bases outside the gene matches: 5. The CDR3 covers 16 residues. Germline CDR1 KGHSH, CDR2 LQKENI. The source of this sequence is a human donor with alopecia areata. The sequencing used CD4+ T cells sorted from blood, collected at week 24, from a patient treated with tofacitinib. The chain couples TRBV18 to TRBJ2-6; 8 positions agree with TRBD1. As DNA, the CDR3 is TGTGCCAGCTCGCCGGGACAGGCGTCTGGGGCCAACGTCCTGACTTTC. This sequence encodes CASSPGQASGANVLTF.